This T cell receptor beta chain was identified during a study of chemoradiotherapy in HPV16-positive cancers. As for the study in general: Candidate HPV-specific T-cell clones and common TCR motifs came from functional assays in two HPV16-positive patients. Study-wide results and limits: The functional HPV-specific definition rests on just a couple of HPV16-positive patients. Candidate HPV-specific clones and E7-related TCR motifs grew in tumor during treatment.

Over chemoradiotherapy, repertoires were sampled more than once. Comment on this clone: Its specificity is unknown.

CDR1 is LNHDA and CDR2 is SQIVND in the germline V gene (reference sequence). The CDR3 has 14 amino acids. V gave up 9 bases and J gave up 2 bases, with 13 bases separating them. The data were produced by immunoSEQ multiplex PCR, yet TCRdb's version contains in-frame clones alone and is incomplete. The top ten clones hold roughly 2.4% of a sample with approximately 12,000 clones, 88% of them seen once. This TCR was sampled from a human donor with HPV-associated anogenital cancer. The V call is TRBV19, the J call TRBJ1-4; D gene uncertain. The sequencing here drew on blood, taken from a patient who underwent chemoradiotherapy. Here the CDR3 reads CASGLIFTNEKLFF. CDR3 DNA sequence: TGTGCCAGCGGCCTGATCTTTACTAATGAAAAACTGTTTTTT.